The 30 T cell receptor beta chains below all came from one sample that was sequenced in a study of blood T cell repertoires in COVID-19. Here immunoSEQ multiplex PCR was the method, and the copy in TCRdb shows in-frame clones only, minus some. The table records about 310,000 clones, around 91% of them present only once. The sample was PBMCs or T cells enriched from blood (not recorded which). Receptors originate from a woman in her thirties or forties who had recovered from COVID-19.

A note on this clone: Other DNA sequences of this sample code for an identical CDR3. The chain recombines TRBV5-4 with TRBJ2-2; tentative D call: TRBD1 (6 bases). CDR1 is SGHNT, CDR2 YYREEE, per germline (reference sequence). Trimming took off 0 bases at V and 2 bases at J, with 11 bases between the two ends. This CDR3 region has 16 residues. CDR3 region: CASSLGSRGNTGELFF. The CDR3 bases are TGTGCCAGCAGCTTGGGATCCAGGGGCAACACCGGGGAGCTGTTTTTT.

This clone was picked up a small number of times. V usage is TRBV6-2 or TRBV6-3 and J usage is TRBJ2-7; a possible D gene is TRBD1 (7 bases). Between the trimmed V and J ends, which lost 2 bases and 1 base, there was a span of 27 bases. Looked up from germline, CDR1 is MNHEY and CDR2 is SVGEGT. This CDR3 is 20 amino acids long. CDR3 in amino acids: CASSYILGQLTRGGSYEQYF. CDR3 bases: TGTGCCAGCAGTTACATATTGGGACAGCTCACGCGGGGAGGATCCTACGAGCAGTACTTC.

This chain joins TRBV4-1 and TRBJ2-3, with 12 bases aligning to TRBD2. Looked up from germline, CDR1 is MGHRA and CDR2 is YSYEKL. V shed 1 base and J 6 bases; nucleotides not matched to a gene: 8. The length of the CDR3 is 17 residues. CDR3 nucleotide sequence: TGCGCCAGCAGCCAAGGCGCTAGCGGGGGGGCCACGGATACGCAGTATTTT. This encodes CASSQGASGGATDTQYF.

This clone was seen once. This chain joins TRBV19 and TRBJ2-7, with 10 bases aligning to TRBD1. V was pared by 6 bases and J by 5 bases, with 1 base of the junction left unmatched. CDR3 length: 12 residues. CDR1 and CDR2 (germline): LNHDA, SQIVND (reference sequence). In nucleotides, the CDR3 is TGTGCCAGTAGCGGACAGGGGGACGAGCAGTACTTC. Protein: CASSGQGDEQYF.

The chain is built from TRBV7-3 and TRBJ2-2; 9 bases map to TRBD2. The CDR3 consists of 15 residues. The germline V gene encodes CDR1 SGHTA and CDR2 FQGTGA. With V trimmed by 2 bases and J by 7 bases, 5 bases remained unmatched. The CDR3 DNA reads TGTGCCAGCAGCTTAGCGGGAGGGCCTGACGGGGAGCTGTTTTTT. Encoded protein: CASSLAGGPDGELFF.

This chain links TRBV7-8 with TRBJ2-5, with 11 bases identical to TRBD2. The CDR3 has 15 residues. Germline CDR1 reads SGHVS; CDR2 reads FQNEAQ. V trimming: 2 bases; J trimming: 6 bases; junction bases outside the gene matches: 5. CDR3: CASSLRLAGGQTQYF. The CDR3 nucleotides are TGTGCCAGCAGCTTAAGGCTAGCGGGAGGTCAGACCCAGTACTTC.

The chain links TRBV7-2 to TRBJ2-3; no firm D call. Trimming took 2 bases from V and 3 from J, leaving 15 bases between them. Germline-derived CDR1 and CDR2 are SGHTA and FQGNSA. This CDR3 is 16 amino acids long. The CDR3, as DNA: TGTGCCAGCAGCTTATGGCCAGAAGTAAAGACAGATACGCAGTATTTT. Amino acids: CASSLWPEVKTDTQYF.

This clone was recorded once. The CDR3 loop is CASSFAGLAGVYADTQYF. CDR3 coding DNA: TGCGCCAGCAGCTTCGCGGGACTAGCGGGAGTTTACGCAGATACGCAGTATTTT. This chain joins TRBV5-1 and TRBJ2-3; 14 positions agree with TRBD2. The CDR3 covers 18 residues. Trimming removed 2 bases from V and 4 bases from J; junction bases left unmatched: 9. Looked up from germline, CDR1 is SGHRS and CDR2 is YFSETQ.

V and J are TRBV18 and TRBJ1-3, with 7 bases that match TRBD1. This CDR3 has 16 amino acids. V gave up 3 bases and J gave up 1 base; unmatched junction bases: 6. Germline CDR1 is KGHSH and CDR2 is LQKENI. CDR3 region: CASSPTGPQSGNTIYF. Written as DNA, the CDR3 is TGTGCCAGCTCACCGACAGGGCCTCAATCTGGAAACACCATATATTTT. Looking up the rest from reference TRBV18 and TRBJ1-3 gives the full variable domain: NAGVMQNPRHLVRRRGQEARLRCSPMKGHSHVYWYRQLPEEGLKFMVYLQKENIIDESGMPKERFSAEFPKEGPSILRIQQVVRGDSAAYFCASSPTGPQSGNTIYFGEGSWLTVV.

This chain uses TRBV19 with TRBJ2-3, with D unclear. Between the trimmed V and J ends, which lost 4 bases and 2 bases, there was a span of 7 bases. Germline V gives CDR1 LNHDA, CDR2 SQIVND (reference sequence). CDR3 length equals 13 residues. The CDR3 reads CASSTIYTDTQYF. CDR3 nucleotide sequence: TGTGCCAGTAGTACCATCTACACAGATACGCAGTATTTT.

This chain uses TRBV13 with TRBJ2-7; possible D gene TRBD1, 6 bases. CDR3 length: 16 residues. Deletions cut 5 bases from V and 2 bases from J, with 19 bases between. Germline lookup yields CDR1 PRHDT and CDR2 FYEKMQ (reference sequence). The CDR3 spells CASSPGPRDIPYEQYF. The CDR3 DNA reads TGTGCCAGCAGCCCAGGCCCCCGGGACATCCCCTACGAGCAGTACTTC.

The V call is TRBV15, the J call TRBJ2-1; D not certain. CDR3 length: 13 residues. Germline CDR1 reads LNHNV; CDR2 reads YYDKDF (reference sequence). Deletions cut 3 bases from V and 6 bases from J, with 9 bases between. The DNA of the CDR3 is TGTGCCACCAGCAGTGAGAATGGCAATGAGCAGTTCTTC. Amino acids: CATSSENGNEQFF.

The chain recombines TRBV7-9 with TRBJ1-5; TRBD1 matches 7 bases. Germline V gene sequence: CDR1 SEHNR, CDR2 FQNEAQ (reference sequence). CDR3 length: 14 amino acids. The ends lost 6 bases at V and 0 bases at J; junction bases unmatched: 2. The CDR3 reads CASRAGGSNQPQHF. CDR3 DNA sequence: TGTGCCAGCAGGGCAGGGGGTAGCAATCAGCCCCAGCATTTT. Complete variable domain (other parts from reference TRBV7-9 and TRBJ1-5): DTGVSQNPRHKITKRGQNVTFRCDPISEHNRLYWYRQTLGQGPEFLTYFQNEAQLEKSRLLSDRFSAERPKGSFSTLEIQRTEQGDSAMYLCASRAGGSNQPQHFGDGTRLSIL.

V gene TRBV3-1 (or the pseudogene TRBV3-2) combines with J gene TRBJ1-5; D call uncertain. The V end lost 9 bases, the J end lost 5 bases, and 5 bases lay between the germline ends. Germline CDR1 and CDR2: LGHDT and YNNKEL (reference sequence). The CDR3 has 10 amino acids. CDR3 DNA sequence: TGTGCCAGGGAGGATCAGCCCCAGCATTTT. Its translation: CAREDQPQHF.

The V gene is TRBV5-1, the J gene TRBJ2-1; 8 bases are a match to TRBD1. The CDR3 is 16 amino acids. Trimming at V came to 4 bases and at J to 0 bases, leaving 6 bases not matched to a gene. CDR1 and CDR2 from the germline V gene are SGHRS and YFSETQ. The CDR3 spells CASSPRTGSSYNEQFF. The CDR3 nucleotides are TGCGCCAGCAGCCCCAGGACAGGGAGCTCCTACAATGAGCAGTTCTTC.

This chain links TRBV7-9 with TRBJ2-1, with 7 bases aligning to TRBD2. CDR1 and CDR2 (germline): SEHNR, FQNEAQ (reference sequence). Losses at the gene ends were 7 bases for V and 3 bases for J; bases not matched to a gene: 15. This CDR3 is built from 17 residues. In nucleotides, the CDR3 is TGTGCCAGCACCACCTTGGCGGGGGACCGCCTCTACAATGAGCAGTTCTTC. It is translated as CASTTLAGDRLYNEQFF. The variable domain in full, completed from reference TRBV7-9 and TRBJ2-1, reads DTGVSQNPRHKITKRGQNVTFRCDPISEHNRLYWYRQTLGQGPEFLTYFQNEAQLEKSRLLSDRFSAERPKGSFSTLEIQRTEQGDSAMYLCASTTLAGDRLYNEQFFGPGTRLTVL.

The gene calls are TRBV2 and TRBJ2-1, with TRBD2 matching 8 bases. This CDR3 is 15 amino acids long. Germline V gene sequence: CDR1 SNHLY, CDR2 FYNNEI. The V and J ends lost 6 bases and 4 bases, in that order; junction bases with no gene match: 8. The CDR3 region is CASRNPGGPYNEQFF. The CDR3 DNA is TGTGCCAGCAGAAACCCGGGGGGGCCATACAATGAGCAGTTCTTC.

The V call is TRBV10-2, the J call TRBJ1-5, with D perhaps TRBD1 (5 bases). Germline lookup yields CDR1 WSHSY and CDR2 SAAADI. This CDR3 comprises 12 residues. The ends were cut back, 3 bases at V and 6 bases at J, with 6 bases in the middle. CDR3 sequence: CASSDQGQPQHF. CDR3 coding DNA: TGCGCCAGCAGTGATCAGGGTCAGCCCCAGCATTTT.

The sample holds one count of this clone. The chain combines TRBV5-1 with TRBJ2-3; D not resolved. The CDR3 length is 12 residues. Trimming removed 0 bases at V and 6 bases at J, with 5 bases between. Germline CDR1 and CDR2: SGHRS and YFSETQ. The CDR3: CASSLDQDTQYF. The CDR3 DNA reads TGCGCCAGCAGCTTGGATCAGGATACGCAGTATTTT.

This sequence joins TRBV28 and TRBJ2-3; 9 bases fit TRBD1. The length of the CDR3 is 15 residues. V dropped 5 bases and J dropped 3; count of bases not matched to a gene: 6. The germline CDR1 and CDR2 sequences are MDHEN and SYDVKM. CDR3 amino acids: CASSDHRGPTDTQYF. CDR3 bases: TGTGCCAGCAGTGACCACAGGGGGCCAACAGATACGCAGTATTTT.

CDR3 in amino acids: CASSLELAGDPSLTDTQYF. The CDR3 DNA sequence: TGTGCCAGCAGCTTAGAACTAGCGGGGGACCCGTCCCTCACAGATACGCAGTATTTT. V and J are TRBV5-4 and TRBJ2-3; 11 bases align to TRBD2. This CDR3 comprises 19 residues. The germline CDR1 and CDR2 sequences are SGHNT and YYREEE (reference sequence). The junction had 13 bases not matched to a gene; V was cut back by 2 bases and J by 2 bases.

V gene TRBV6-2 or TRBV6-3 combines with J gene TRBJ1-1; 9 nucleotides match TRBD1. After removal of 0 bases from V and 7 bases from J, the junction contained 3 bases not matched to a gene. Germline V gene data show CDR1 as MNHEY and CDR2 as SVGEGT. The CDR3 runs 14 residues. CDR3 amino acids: CASSYSPGQGEAFF. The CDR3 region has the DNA TGTGCCAGCAGTTACTCGCCGGGACAGGGTGAAGCTTTCTTT.

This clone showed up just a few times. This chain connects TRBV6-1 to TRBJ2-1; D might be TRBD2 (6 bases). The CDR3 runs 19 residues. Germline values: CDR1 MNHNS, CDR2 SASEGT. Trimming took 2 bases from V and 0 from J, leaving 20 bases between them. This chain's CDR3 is CASSENGLRLGSSYNEQFF. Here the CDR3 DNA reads TGTGCCAGCAGTGAAAACGGGCTGAGACTAGGAAGCTCCTACAATGAGCAGTTCTTC.

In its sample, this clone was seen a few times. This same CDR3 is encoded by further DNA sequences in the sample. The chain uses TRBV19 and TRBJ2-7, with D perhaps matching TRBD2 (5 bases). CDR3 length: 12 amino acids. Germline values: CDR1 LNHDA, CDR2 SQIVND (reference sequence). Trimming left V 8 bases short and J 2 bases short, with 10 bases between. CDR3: CASSPGTYEQYF. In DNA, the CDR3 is TGTGCCAGTTCCCCCGGGACCTACGAGCAGTACTTC.

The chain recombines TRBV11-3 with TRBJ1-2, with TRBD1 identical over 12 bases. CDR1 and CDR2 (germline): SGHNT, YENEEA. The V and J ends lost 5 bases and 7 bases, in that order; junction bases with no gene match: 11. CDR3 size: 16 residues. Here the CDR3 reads CASSLRTGTGGFGYTF. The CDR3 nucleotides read TGTGCCAGCAGCCTCAGGACCGGGACAGGGGGCTTTGGCTACACCTTC.

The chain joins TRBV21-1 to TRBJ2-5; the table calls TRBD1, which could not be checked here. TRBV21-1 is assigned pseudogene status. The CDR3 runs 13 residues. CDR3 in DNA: TGTGCCAGCAGCAGCGACAGGGATGAGACCCAGTACTTC. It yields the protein CASSSDRDETQYF.

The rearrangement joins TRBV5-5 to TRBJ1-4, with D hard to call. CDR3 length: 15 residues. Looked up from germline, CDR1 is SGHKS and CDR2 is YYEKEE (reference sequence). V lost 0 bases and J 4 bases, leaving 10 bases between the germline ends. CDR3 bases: TGTGCCAGCAGCTTGGTCCGTAGGAGTAATGAAAAACTGTTTTTT. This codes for CASSLVRRSNEKLFF.

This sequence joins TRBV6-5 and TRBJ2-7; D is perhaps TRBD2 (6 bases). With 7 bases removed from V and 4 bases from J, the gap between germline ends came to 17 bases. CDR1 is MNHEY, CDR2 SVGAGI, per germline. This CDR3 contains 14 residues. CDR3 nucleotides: TGTGCCAGCACCAAACTCGGGAGTCTGTACGAGCAGTACTTC. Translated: CASTKLGSLYEQYF.

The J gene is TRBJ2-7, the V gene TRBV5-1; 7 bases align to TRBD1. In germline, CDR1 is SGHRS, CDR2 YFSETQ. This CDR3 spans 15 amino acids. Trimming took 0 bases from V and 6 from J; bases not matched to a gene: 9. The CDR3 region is CASSLGGGESGEQYF. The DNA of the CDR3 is TGCGCCAGCAGCTTGGGAGGGGGCGAAAGTGGCGAGCAGTACTTC.

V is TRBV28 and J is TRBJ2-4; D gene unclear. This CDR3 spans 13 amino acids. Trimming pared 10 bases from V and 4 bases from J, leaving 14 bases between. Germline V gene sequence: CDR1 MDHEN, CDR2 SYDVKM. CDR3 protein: CATNAVAKNIQYF. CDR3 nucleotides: TGTGCCACCAATGCGGTGGCGAAAAACATTCAGTACTTC.